Listed below are T cell receptor beta chains from one sample, sequenced in a study of CXCR3-negative and CXCR3-positive naive CD8 T cells. TCRdb re-called the 5' RACE reads, yielding one record per CDR3 amino acid sequence without DNA. Its clone listing holds approximately 74,000 distinct CDR3 sequences. Sequencing was carried out using naive CXCR3- CD8+ T cells from blood. All receptors derive from a human donor in good health. Some clones in this sample may be carry-over from other donors' samples. Both conserved end residues are part of each CDR3. Fields, in order: V gene, clone size, J gene, CDR3 protein. Expanded clones are given a class, and other clones once, few, many or no size at all.

V: TRBV5-1
size: .
J: TRBJ2-7
CDR3: CASSLGTGAYEQYF

V: TRBV29-1
size: .
J: TRBJ2-7
CDR3: CSVEGQGPEQYF

V: TRBV27
size: .
J: TRBJ2-7
CDR3: CASSLTLWGEQYF

V: TRBV7-2
size: .
J: TRBJ2-2
CDR3: CASTTLGLAGGTGELFF

V: TRBV5-1
size: .
J: TRBJ1-1
CDR3: CASSQTGGAAEAFF

V: TRBV27
size: .
J: TRBJ2-2
CDR3: CASSFSTSGGLYTGELFF

V: TRBV15
size: .
J: TRBJ2-3
CDR3: CATSRESAVTDTQYF

V: TRBV6-7
size: .
J: TRBJ2-7
CDR3: CAINLSGSSYEQYF

V: TRBV21-1
size: .
J: TRBJ2-5
CDR3: CASRQGETQYF

V: TRBV27
size: .
J: TRBJ1-1
CDR3: CASSLIHEGGEAFF

V: TRBV6-5
size: .
J: TRBJ2-1
CDR3: CASSYSTGPPYNEQFF

V: TRBV5-1
size: .
J: TRBJ1-2
CDR3: CASARSRGRREDGYTF

V: TRBV28
size: .
J: TRBJ2-5
CDR3: CASSFAGEAETQYF

V: TRBV29-1
size: .
J: TRBJ2-5
CDR3: CSVEDTLAGVIETQYF

V: TRBV5-1
size: .
J: TRBJ1-6
CDR3: CASSLLGTGESPLHF

V: TRBV15
size: .
J: TRBJ2-1
CDR3: CATSRGWASSDEQFF

V: TRBV20-1
size: .
J: TRBJ1-1
CDR3: CSARTPGRENTEAFF

V: TRBV3-1
size: .
J: TRBJ2-2
CDR3: CASSQVSTSDGELFF

V: TRBV15
size: .
J: TRBJ2-7
CDR3: CATSRDRALGAYEQYF

V: TRBV6-5
size: .
J: TRBJ2-7
CDR3: CASSDRAPYEQYF

V: TRBV28
size: .
J: TRBJ2-4
CDR3: CASSPIRAGENIQYF

V: TRBV29-1
size: .
J: TRBJ1-4
CDR3: CSVKGGIDEKLFF

V: TRBV19
size: .
J: TRBJ1-5
CDR3: CASSIEQLNQPQHF

V: TRBV29-1
size: .
J: TRBJ2-1
CDR3: CSVELGLTDEQFF

V: TRBV29-1
size: .
J: TRBJ2-3
CDR3: CSLKGLAGAYSTDTQYF

V: TRBV20-1
size: .
J: TRBJ2-2
CDR3: CSARDLRGADTGELFF

V: TRBV7-2
size: .
J: TRBJ2-3
CDR3: CASSLLGNPDTQYF

V: TRBV5-4
size: .
J: TRBJ2-7
CDR3: CASSLERGSSYEQYF

V: TRBV7-9
size: .
J: TRBJ2-7
CDR3: CASSSEAGGNYEQYF

V: TRBV4-3
size: .
J: TRBJ2-3
CDR3: CASSQDETGELTDTQYF

V: TRBV20-1
size: .
J: TRBJ2-7
CDR3: CSAWAGLAGIYEQYF

V: TRBV28
size: .
J: TRBJ2-1
CDR3: CASSPANNEQFF

V: TRBV18
size: .
J: TRBJ2-7
CDR3: CANPPDRVHEQYF

V: TRBV20-1
size: .
J: TRBJ2-1
CDR3: CSARARGDPYNEQFF

V: TRBV6-5
size: .
J: TRBJ2-7
CDR3: CASSYSNVGYNTYEQYF

V: TRBV29-1
size: .
J: TRBJ2-7
CDR3: CSVPGQGPKNTYEQYF

V: TRBV3-1
size: .
J: TRBJ2-1
CDR3: CASSQDAGRGEQFF

V: TRBV9
size: .
J: TRBJ2-3
CDR3: CASSASTSGYSTDTQYF

V: TRBV7-9
size: .
J: TRBJ2-7
CDR3: CASSLLNGLVTAEQYF

V: TRBV7-6
size: .
J: TRBJ2-2
CDR3: CASSFGGGPWELFF

V: TRBV7-9
size: .
J: TRBJ2-7
CDR3: CASSPVQGALSEQYF

V: TRBV25-1
size: .
J: TRBJ2-1
CDR3: CASSVGTDYNEQFF

V: TRBV12-3/TRBV12-4
size: .
J: TRBJ2-7
CDR3: CASSQPGGSYEQYF

V: TRBV4-2
size: medium-sized
J: TRBJ1-2
CDR3: CASSPGRDGYTF

V: TRBV7-6
size: .
J: TRBJ2-7
CDR3: CASSPTVSYEQYF

V: TRBV20-1
size: .
J: TRBJ2-2
CDR3: CSARDWETGELFF

V: TRBV20-1
size: .
J: TRBJ1-1
CDR3: CSASEDLSPEAFF

V: TRBV5-1
size: .
J: TRBJ2-1
CDR3: CASSLSGGYGSYNEQFF

V: TRBV27
size: .
J: TRBJ2-7
CDR3: CASSLLQGLRTEQYF

V: TRBV28
size: .
J: TRBJ2-7
CDR3: CASSLSGQKYEQYF

V: TRBV11-2
size: .
J: TRBJ2-7
CDR3: CASSLGLAGAYEQYF

V: TRBV12-3/TRBV12-4
size: .
J: TRBJ2-1
CDR3: CASTDSSYNEQFF

V: TRBV29-1
size: .
J: TRBJ2-7
CDR3: CSVEKAGGLAYEQYF

V: TRBV29-1
size: .
J: TRBJ2-3
CDR3: CSVVLGTTYTDTQYF

V: TRBV7-9
size: .
J: TRBJ1-1
CDR3: CASRSGGFNTEAFF